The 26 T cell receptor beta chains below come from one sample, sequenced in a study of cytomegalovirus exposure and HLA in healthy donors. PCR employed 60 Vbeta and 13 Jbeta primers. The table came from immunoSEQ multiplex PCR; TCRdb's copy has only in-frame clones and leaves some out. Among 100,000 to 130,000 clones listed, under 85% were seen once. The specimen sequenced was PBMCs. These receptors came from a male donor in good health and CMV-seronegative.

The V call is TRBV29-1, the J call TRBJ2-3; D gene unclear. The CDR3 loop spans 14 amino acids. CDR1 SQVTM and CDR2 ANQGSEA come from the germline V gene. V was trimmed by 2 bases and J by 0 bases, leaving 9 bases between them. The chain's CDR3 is CSVELVASTDTQYF. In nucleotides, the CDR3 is TGCAGCGTTGAACTGGTGGCTAGCACAGATACGCAGTATTTT.

DNA for the CDR3: TGTGCCAGCAGCGTAGGTGGACAAACCCCCTACAATGAGCAGTTCTTC. Translated, it gives CASSVGGQTPYNEQFF. The chain employs TRBV9 and TRBJ2-1; the D gene is possibly TRBD1 (5 bases). Germline V CDR1 and CDR2: SGDLS, YYNGEE. The V end lost 0 bases, the J end lost 2 bases, and 12 bases lay between the germline ends. This CDR3 has 16 amino acids.

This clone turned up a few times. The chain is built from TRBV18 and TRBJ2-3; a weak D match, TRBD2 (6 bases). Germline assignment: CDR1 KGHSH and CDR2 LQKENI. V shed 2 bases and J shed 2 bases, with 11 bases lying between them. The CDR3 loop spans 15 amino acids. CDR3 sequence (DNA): TGTGCCAGCTCACCATCGCGGGGCTCCACAGATACGCAGTATTTT. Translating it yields CASSPSRGSTDTQYF.

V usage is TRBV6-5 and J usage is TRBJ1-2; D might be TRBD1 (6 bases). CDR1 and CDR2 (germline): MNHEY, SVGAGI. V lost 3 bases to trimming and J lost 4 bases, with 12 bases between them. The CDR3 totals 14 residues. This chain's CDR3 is CASSYGGEGYGYTF. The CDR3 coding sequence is TGTGCCAGCAGTTATGGGGGCGAGGGCTATGGCTACACCTTC.

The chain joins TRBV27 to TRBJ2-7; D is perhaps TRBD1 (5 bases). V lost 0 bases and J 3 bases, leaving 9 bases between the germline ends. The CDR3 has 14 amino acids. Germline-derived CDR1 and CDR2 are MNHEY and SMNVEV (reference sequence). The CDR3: CASSLSGHVYEQYF. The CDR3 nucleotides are TGTGCCAGCAGTTTATCCGGACACGTCTACGAGCAGTACTTC.

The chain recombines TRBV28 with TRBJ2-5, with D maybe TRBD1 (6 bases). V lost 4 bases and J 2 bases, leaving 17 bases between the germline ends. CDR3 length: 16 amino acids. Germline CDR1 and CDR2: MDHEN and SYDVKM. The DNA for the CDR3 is TGTGCCAGCAGTTGGGGGTCGCGTAGGGGGCAAGAGACCCAGTACTTC. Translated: CASSWGSRRGQETQYF.

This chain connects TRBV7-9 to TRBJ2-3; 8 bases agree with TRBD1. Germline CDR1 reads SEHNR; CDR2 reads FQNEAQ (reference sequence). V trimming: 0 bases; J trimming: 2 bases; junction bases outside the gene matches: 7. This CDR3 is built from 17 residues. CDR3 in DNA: TGTGCCAGCAGCTTAGCATCAGGGGGCAGGAACACAGATACGCAGTATTTT. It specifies CASSLASGGRNTDTQYF.

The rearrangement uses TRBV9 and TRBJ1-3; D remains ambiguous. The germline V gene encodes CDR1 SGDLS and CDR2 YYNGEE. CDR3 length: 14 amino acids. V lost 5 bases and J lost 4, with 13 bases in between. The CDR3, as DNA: TGTGCCAGCAGTGAAACGGTATGGGGAAACACCATATATTTT. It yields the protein CASSETVWGNTIYF.

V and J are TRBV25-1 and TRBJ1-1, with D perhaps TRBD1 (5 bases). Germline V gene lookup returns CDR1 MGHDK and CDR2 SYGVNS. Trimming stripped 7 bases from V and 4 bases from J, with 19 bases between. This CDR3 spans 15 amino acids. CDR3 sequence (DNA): TGTGCCAGCATCTACCAGGGTCGGGTGGGCACTGAAGCTTTCTTT. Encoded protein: CASIYQGRVGTEAFF.

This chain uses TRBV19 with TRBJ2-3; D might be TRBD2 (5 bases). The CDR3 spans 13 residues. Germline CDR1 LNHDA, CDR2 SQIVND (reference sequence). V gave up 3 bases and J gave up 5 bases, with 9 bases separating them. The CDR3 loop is CASSMRSGDTQYF. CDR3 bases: TGTGCCAGTAGTATGAGGAGCGGAGATACGCAGTATTTT.

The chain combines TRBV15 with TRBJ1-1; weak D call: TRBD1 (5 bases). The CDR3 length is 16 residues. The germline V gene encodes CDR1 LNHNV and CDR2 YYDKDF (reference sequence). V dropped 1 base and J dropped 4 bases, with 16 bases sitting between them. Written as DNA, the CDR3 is TGTGCCACCAGCAGAGGGGTTCGGGGGTTCTTCACTGAAGCTTTCTTT. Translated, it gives CATSRGVRGFFTEAFF.

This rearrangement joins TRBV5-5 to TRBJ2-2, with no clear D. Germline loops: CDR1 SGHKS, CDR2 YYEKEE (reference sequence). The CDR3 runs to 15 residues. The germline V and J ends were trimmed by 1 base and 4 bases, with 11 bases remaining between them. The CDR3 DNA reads TGTGCCAGCAGCTTGCTCCTAGGAATCACCGGGGAGCTGTTTTTT. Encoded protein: CASSLLLGITGELFF.

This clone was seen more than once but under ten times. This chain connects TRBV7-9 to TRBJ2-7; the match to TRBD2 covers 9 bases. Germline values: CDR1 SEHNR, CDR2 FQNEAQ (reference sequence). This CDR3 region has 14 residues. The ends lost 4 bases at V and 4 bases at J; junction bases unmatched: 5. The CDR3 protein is CASSSTSGKYEQYF. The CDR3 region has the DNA TGTGCCAGCAGCTCGACTAGCGGAAAATACGAGCAGTACTTC.

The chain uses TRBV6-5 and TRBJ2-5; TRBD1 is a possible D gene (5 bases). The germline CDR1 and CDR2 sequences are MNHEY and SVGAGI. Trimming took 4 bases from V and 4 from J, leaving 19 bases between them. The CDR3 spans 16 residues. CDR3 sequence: CASSWASGSQGETQYF. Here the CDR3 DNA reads TGTGCCAGCAGTTGGGCGTCAGGGTCCCAGGGAGAGACCCAGTACTTC.

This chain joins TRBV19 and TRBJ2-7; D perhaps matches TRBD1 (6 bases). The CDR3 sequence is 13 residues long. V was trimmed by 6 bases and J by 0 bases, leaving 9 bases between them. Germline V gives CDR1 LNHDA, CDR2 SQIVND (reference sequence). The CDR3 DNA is TGTGCCAGTAGCTGGACAGACTCCTACGAGCAGTACTTC. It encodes CASSWTDSYEQYF.

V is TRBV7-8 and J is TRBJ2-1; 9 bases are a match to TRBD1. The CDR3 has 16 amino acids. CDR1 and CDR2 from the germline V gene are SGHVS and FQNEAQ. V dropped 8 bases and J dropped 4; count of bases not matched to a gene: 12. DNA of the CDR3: TGTGCCAGCCGAATAGGACCCGGGACAGGGTACAATGAGCAGTTCTTC. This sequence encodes CASRIGPGTGYNEQFF.

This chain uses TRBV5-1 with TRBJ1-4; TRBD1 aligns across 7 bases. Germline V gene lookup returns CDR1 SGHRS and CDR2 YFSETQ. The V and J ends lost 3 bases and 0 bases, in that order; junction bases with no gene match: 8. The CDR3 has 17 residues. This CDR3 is CASSSSRGDATNEKLFF. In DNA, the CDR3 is TGCGCCAGCAGCTCATCCAGGGGGGACGCAACTAATGAAAAACTGTTTTTT.

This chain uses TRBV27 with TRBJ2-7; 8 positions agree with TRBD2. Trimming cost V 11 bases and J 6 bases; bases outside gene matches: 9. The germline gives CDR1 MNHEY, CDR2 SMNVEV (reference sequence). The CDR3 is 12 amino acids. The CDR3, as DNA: TGTGCCCTCGCAGCGGGAGACGGCGAGCAGTACTTC. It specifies CALAAGDGEQYF.

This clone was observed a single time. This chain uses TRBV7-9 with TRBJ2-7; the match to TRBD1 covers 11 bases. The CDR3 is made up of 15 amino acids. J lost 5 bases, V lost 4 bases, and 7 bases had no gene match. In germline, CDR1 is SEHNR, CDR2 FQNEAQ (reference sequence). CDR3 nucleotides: TGTGCCAGCAGCTACCCGGACAGGGGGCGTCACGAGCAGTACTTC. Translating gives CASSYPDRGRHEQYF.

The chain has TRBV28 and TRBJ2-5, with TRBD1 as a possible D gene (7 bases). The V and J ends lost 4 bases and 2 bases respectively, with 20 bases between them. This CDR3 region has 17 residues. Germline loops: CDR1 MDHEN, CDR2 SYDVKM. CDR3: CASSSPRGASTQETQYF. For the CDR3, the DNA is TGTGCCAGCAGTTCTCCCAGGGGGGCTAGCACACAAGAGACCCAGTACTTC.

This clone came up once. The DNA for the CDR3 is TGTGCCAGCAGCTTGAGTAGGCAGGGAAGATACGAGCAGTACTTC. Amino acid sequence: CASSLSRQGRYEQYF. The chain carries TRBV5-6 and TRBJ2-7; a weak D match, TRBD1 (5 bases). The CDR3 sequence is 15 residues long. Trimming removed 1 base from V and 4 bases from J, with 15 bases in between. CDR1 is SGHDT and CDR2 is YYEEEE in the germline V gene. The variable domain in full, completed from reference TRBV5-6 and TRBJ2-7, reads DAGVTQSPTHLIKTRGQQVTLRCSPKSGHDTVSWYQQALGQGPQFIFQYYEEEERQRGNFPDRFSGHQFPNYSSELNVNALLLGDSALYLCASSLSRQGRYEQYFGPGTRLTVT.

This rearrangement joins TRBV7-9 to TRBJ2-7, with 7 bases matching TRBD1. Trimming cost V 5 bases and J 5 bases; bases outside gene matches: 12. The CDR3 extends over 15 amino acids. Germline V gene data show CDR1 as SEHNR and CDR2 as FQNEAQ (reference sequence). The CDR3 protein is CASSPEGDRADEQYF. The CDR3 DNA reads TGTGCCAGCAGCCCGGAAGGTGACAGGGCGGACGAGCAGTACTTC.

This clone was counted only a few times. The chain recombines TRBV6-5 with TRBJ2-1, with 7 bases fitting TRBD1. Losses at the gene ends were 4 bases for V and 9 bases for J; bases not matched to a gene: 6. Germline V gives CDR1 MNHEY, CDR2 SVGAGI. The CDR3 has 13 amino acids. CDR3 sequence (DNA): TGTGCCAGCAGTTTAACAGGGGTTAGTGAGCAGTTCTTC. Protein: CASSLTGVSEQFF.

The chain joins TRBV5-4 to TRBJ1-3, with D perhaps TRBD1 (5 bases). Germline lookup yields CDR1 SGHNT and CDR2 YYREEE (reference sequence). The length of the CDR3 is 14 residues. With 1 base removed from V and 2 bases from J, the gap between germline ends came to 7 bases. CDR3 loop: CASSLTGAGNTIYF. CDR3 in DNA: TGTGCCAGCAGCTTGACAGGTGCTGGAAACACCATATATTTT.

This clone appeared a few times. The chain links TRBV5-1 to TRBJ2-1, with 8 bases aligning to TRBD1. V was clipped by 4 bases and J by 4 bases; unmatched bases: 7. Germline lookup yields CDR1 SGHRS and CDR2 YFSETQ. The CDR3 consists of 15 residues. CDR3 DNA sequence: TGCGCCAGCAGCCCCGGGGACAGGACTTACAATGAGCAGTTCTTC. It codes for CASSPGDRTYNEQFF.

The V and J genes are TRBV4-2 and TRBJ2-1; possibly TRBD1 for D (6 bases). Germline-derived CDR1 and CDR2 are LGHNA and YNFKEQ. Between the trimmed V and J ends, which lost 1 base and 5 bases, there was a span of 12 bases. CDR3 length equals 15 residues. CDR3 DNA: TGTGCCAGCAGCCAAGGAACAGGGAAAGACAATGAGCAGTTCTTC. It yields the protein CASSQGTGKDNEQFF.